This T cell receptor (beta chain) was captured by sequencing in a study of radiation and T cells in renal cell carcinoma. Study findings and constraints: Compared with controls, irradiated tumors showed greater TCR clonality. Irradiated tumors held more dominant CDR3 motifs than control tumors. Top tumor clonotypes rose in blood 2 weeks post-radiation, then contracted. Baseline intratumoral clonotype presence is unknown without pretreatment biopsies.

The treatment was: 15 Gy SBRT to primary tumor, nephrectomy 4 weeks later. V lost 4 bases and J 1 base, leaving 17 bases between the germline ends. This CDR3 is 18 amino acids long. Germline V gives CDR1 LNHDA, CDR2 SQIVND (reference sequence). As regards this clone: Its matching antigen is unknown.

Repertoires were generated with immunoSEQ multiplex PCR, while TCRdb's copy carries only in-frame clones and drops some. The table has thousands of clones, 62% seen once. This receptor was identified in an older woman with renal cell carcinoma. This specimen was tumor tissue, taken from a patient whose treatment included radiotherapy and nephrectomy. The chain employs TRBV19 and TRBJ2-6, with D uncertain. CDR3 nucleotide sequence: TGTGCCAGTAGTAAGAAGGGATTTGCGGTGTCTGGGGCCAACGTCCTGACTTTC. The encoded protein is CASSKKGFAVSGANVLTF.